Following are 29 T cell receptor beta chains from one sample sequenced in a study of blood T cells in healthy people across ages. With a J-beta primer mix and a sample-barcoded 5' primer, a second PCR ran about 7 to 12 cycles. Each CDR3 protein gets one entry after TCRdb re-called the 5' RACE reads with MiXCR. Of hundreds of thousands of distinct CDR3 sequences in the sample, about 53% were seen once. The sample consisted of blood. These receptors all come from a man at least 80 years old in good health.

This clonotype was found a few times. This CDR3 reads CASSLFGTAVSGANVLTF. In nucleotides, the CDR3 is TGTGCCAGCAGTTTGTTCGGGACAGCGGTTTCTGGGGCCAACGTCCTGACTTTC. The V and J genes are TRBV28 and TRBJ2-6; 7 nucleotides align to TRBD1. Germline V gene sequence: CDR1 MDHEN, CDR2 SYDVKM. The CDR3 extends over 18 amino acids. Trimming cost V 3 bases and J 1 base; bases outside gene matches: 9.

The rearrangement links TRBV20-1 to TRBJ2-1, with D tentatively TRBD2 (6 bases). Trimming pared 6 bases from V and 4 bases from J, leaving 25 bases between. Looked up from germline, CDR1 is DFQATT and CDR2 is SNEGSKA (reference sequence). This CDR3 is 17 amino acids long. The DNA of the CDR3 is TGCAGTGCCCCCCGCCCCGAGGATAGCGGCAAGTACAATGAGCAGTTCTTC. Translated: CSAPRPEDSGKYNEQFF.

This clonotype was seen a few times. The chain is built from TRBV6-1 and TRBJ2-1, with TRBD2 as a possible D gene (5 bases). Looked up from germline, CDR1 is MNHNS and CDR2 is SASEGT. The CDR3 sequence is 15 residues long. The V end lost 4 bases, the J end lost 0 bases, and 10 bases lay between the germline ends. The CDR3 protein is CASSATRGSYNEQFF. CDR3 DNA: TGTGCCAGCAGTGCTACACGGGGCTCCTACAATGAGCAGTTCTTC.

V usage is TRBV6-2 or TRBV6-3 and J usage is TRBJ2-1; TRBD2 matches at 7 bases. Per germline, CDR1 MNHEY and CDR2 SVGEGT. The CDR3 runs to 15 residues. The V and J ends lost 4 bases and 4 bases, in that order; junction bases with no gene match: 7. The CDR3 sequence is CASSWTSPPYNEQFF. DNA for the CDR3: TGTGCCAGCAGTTGGACTAGTCCGCCTTACAATGAGCAGTTCTTC.

This clonotype has more than one count but fewer than ten. The CDR3 nucleotides are TGTGCCACCAGCGAAGGGGCAGACGGTCGTCAGCCCCAGCATTTT. Its protein is CATSEGADGRQPQHF. The chain combines TRBV24-1 with TRBJ1-5; a possible D gene is TRBD1 (5 bases). The V and J ends lost 7 bases and 6 bases respectively, with 18 bases between them. This CDR3 is built from 15 residues. Germline loops: CDR1 KGHDR, CDR2 SFDVKD.

There are many counts of this clonotype. The gene calls are TRBV2 and TRBJ2-7, with TRBD2 as a possible D gene (6 bases). This CDR3 is 14 amino acids long. Germline CDR1 SNHLY, CDR2 FYNNEI. V dropped 3 bases and J dropped 2 bases, with 11 bases sitting between them. Here the CDR3 DNA reads TGTGCCAGCAGTGATAGCGGCATCACCTACGAGCAGTACTTC. Translation: CASSDSGITYEQYF.

The J gene is TRBJ1-2, the V gene TRBV5-1; D unresolved. The CDR3 covers 14 residues. The germline V and J ends were trimmed by 4 bases and 8 bases, with 18 bases remaining between them. Germline values: CDR1 SGHRS, CDR2 YFSETQ. CDR3 nucleotide sequence: TGCGCCAGCAGCCGGGGAGGTCCAGCGGACGGCTACACCTTC. It translates to CASSRGGPADGYTF.

CDR3 sequence: CSVTTLAGAGETQYF. The CDR3 DNA reads as TGCAGCGTAACTACTTTGGCGGGAGCGGGGGAGACCCAGTACTTC. The V call is TRBV29-1, the J call TRBJ2-5; the match to TRBD2 covers 7 bases. CDR1 and CDR2 from the germline V gene are SQVTM and ANQGSEA. With 6 bases clipped from V and 5 bases from J, the junction kept 15 bases outside the gene matches. There are 15 residues in the CDR3.

This clonotype has a handful of counts. This chain joins TRBV12-3 or TRBV12-4 and TRBJ1-1; a weak D match, TRBD1 (5 bases). Trimming left V 5 bases short and J 8 bases short, with 9 bases between. The CDR3 is made up of 11 amino acids. The CDR3 nucleotides are TGTGCCAGCAGTGCTGGGGCAGAAGCTTTCTTT. Encoded protein: CASSAGAEAFF.

The rearrangement links TRBV20-1 to TRBJ2-3; tentative D call: TRBD1 (5 bases). The CDR3 length is 14 residues. Trimming pared 0 bases from V and 14 bases from J, leaving 21 bases between. Germline CDR1 and CDR2: DFQATT and SNEGSKA (reference sequence). CDR3 bases: TGCAGTGCTAGAGATCGACAGTTAAACAGATACGCGTATTTT. Protein product: CSARDRQLNRYAYF.

The sample holds one count of this clonotype. The chain links TRBV3-1 to TRBJ2-1; no clear D gene. Germline CDR1 reads LGHDT; CDR2 reads YNNKEL (reference sequence). The CDR3 is made up of 11 amino acids. Between the trimmed V and J ends, which lost 0 bases and 12 bases, there was a span of 6 bases. The CDR3 DNA is TGTGCCAGCAGCCAAGATCTAGGGCAGTTCTTC. This codes for CASSQDLGQFF.

V and J are TRBV6-5 and TRBJ2-7; 11 bases map to TRBD2. The J segment lost 0 bases and the V segment lost 6 bases, leaving 4 bases of the junction unmatched. This CDR3 has 15 amino acids. Per the germline V gene, CDR1 is MNHEY and CDR2 is SVGAGI. The CDR3 is CASRTSGTGSYEQYF. The CDR3 DNA follows: TGTGCCAGCAGGACTAGCGGGACCGGCTCCTACGAGCAGTACTTC.

This chain's CDR3 is CSVSLRLLRNTEAFF. The CDR3 DNA reads TGCAGCGTTTCTCTCCGCTTGTTACGGAACACTGAAGCTTTCTTT. The chain joins TRBV29-1 to TRBJ1-1; D gene unclear. This CDR3 region has 15 residues. Germline-derived CDR1 and CDR2 are SQVTM and ANQGSEA. Trimming shortened V by 5 bases and J by 1 base, and 17 bases separated the two germline ends.

The chain recombines TRBV20-1 with TRBJ2-1, with D perhaps matching TRBD2 (5 bases). The J call may be in error: the DNA end matches TRBJ2-7 better. Germline V CDR1 and CDR2: DFQATT, SNEGSKA (reference sequence). This CDR3 is 18 amino acids long. The CDR3 sequence: CSASRERSHGSSYNEQYF. CDR3 nucleotide sequence: TGCAGTGCTAGTAGGGAGCGGAGCCATGGAAGCTCCTACAATGAGCAGTACTTC.

As regards this clonotype: A much larger clone lies a single base off, so this may be a read error. This rearrangement joins TRBV6-5 to TRBJ2-1, with D perhaps matching TRBD2 (5 bases). V was pared by 5 bases and J by 13 bases, with 18 bases between. The V gene's germline CDR1 is MNHEY and CDR2 SVGAGI. The CDR3 spans 13 residues. CDR3 nucleotides: TGTGCCAGCAGTCCTCTGGGAACCTCGGGACAGTTCTTC. It specifies CASSPLGTSGQFF.

This rearrangement joins TRBV24-1 to TRBJ2-2; the D gene could be TRBD1 or TRBD2 (5 bases each). Germline CDR1 KGHDR, CDR2 SFDVKD. V was cut by 2 bases and J by 5 bases, with 17 bases left in between. The CDR3 has 17 residues. The CDR3 protein is CATSDSKEGKGTGELFF. The CDR3 DNA reads TGTGCCACCAGTGATTCGAAAGAGGGGAAAGGTACCGGGGAGCTGTTTTTT.

The chain couples TRBV9 to TRBJ2-4; a weak D match, TRBD2 (5 bases). Germline CDR1 reads SGDLS; CDR2 reads YYNGEE. Trimming removed 0 bases at V and 0 bases at J, with 10 bases between. This CDR3 comprises 16 residues. CDR3 protein: CASSVEGGLAKNIQYF. CDR3 DNA sequence: TGTGCCAGCAGCGTAGAAGGAGGACTAGCCAAAAACATTCAGTACTTC.

With respect to this clonotype: One end of the junction fails to match germline, which may point to a read error. The chain links TRBV29-1 to TRBJ1-2; no clear D gene. From germline, CDR1 is SQVTM and CDR2 ANQGSEA. The CDR3 totals 12 residues. The CDR3 sequence is CSSSLANYGHTF. CDR3 DNA: TGCAGCTCCTCGCTAGCTAACTATGGCCACACCTTC.

This clonotype came up a few times. This rearrangement joins TRBV9 to TRBJ2-3; a possible D gene is TRBD2 (6 bases). The CDR3 has 13 residues. V lost 6 bases to trimming and J lost 4 bases, with 12 bases between them. CDR1 and CDR2 from the germline V gene are SGDLS and YYNGEE. The CDR3: CASTSGVADTQYF. The CDR3 coding sequence is TGTGCCAGCACGTCGGGAGTAGCAGATACGCAGTATTTT.

The rearrangement uses TRBV6-1 and TRBJ1-1; D perhaps matches TRBD1 (5 bases). Germline CDR1 reads MNHNS; CDR2 reads SASEGT. V was trimmed by 4 bases and J by 2 bases, leaving 14 bases between them. The length of the CDR3 is 15 residues. The CDR3: CASSASGTANTEAFF. The CDR3 nucleotides are TGTGCCAGCAGTGCCTCCGGGACGGCAAACACTGAAGCTTTCTTT.

This chain uses TRBV2 with TRBJ2-3; 12 positions match TRBD2. V shed 5 bases and J 14 bases; nucleotides not matched to a gene: 17. This CDR3 has 16 residues. From germline, CDR1 is SNHLY and CDR2 FYNNEI. The CDR3 here is CASSLRTSGTTRYAYF. CDR3 coding DNA: TGTGCCAGCAGTTTGCGGACTAGCGGGACAACCAGATACGCGTATTTT.

The V gene is TRBV18, the J gene TRBJ2-3; 11 nucleotides match TRBD2. This CDR3 region has 17 residues. V trimming: 4 bases; J trimming: 4 bases; junction bases outside the gene matches: 10. Germline CDR1 reads KGHSH; CDR2 reads LQKENI. The CDR3 nucleotides are TGTGCCAGCTCACAGATTACTAGCGGGAGAAGCGCAGATACGCAGTATTTT. Its protein is CASSQITSGRSADTQYF.

Turning to this clonotype: Germline and junction disagree at one end, which may indicate a read error. This rearrangement joins TRBV9 to TRBJ2-7, with no clear D. Germline-derived CDR1 and CDR2 are SGDLS and YYNGEE. This CDR3 has 14 amino acids. Written as DNA, the CDR3 is TGTGCCAACAGCGTAGGACCCCCTCCGGACGAGCAGTACTTC. Translation gives CANSVGPPPDEQYF.

V gene TRBV5-1 combines with J gene TRBJ2-5; D is unclear. The J call may be wrong; the DNA end is better matched by TRBJ2-7. The CDR3 consists of 12 residues. Germline loops: CDR1 SGHRS, CDR2 YFSETQ. The CDR3 DNA is TGCGCCAGCAGCTTGGACCGTTCCGAGCAGTACTTC. Translated: CASSLDRSEQYF.

The chain combines TRBV25-1 with TRBJ1-4; the D is unclear. Germline V gene data show CDR1 as MGHDK and CDR2 as SYGVNS. This CDR3 has 12 residues. The V end was cut by 0 bases, the J end by 8 bases, with 4 bases between. CDR3 in DNA: TGTGCCAGCAGTGAATATGGAGAAAAACTGTTTTTT. Protein: CASSEYGEKLFF.

The chain recombines TRBV4-1 with TRBJ2-7; no clear D gene. V was clipped by 9 bases and J by 2 bases, with 8 bases between them. From germline, CDR1 is MGHRA and CDR2 YSYEKL. This CDR3 region has 11 residues. The CDR3 protein is CARGLTYEQYF. CDR3 nucleotide sequence: TGCGCCAGAGGGCTAACCTACGAGCAGTACTTC.

This clonotype was counted between two and nine times. The V call is TRBV6-1, the J call TRBJ2-3; unclear D gene. Trimming took off 7 bases at V and 6 bases at J, with 20 bases between the two ends. The CDR3 has 15 amino acids. CDR1 and CDR2 (germline): MNHNS, SASEGT. The CDR3 DNA reads TGTGCCAGCAAGAGATCGTCGACGGCCGGGGATACGCAGTATTTT. Its protein is CASKRSSTAGDTQYF.

On this clonotype itself: A much more abundant neighbour one base away suggests this may be a read error. The chain couples TRBV28 to TRBJ2-1; perhaps TRBD2 as D (6 bases). The last part of the DNA fits TRBJ2-7 better; the J call may be wrong. The V gene's germline CDR1 is MDHEN and CDR2 SYDVKM. The length of the CDR3 is 17 residues. CDR3 in amino acids: CASSPSRLGLRYNEQYF. The DNA for the CDR3 is TGTGCCAGCAGCCCGTCTCGTCTCGGACTACGCTACAATGAGCAGTACTTC.

This chain joins TRBV21-1 and TRBJ2-7. TRBV21-1 is a documented pseudogene. The CDR3 consists of 11 residues. For the CDR3, the DNA is TGTGCCAGCTACGGATTCTACGAGCAGTACTTC. Translating gives CASYGFYEQYF.